This T cell receptor (beta chain) comes out of a study of T cell responses to AZD1222 COVID-19 vaccine. Study-wide findings and caveats: Only after the peak T cell response were repertoires sampled.

The V and J ends lost 6 bases and 9 bases respectively, with 18 bases between them. This CDR3 is 15 amino acids long. Germline V gene data show CDR1 as LNHDA and CDR2 as SQIVND (reference sequence). The data were produced by immunoSEQ multiplex PCR, yet TCRdb's version contains in-frame clones alone and is incomplete. The table shows roughly 200,000 clones, with about 93% occurring only once. About this clone: Its antigen is still unknown.

The chain combines TRBV19 with TRBJ1-6; D possibly corresponds to TRBD1 (5 bases). The receptor's source is an adult in good health. Sequencing used peripheral blood, obtained on day 0 of MenACWY control vaccination. CDR3 in amino acids: CASRTQGGDSSPLHF. DNA of the CDR3: TGTGCCAGTAGAACTCAGGGAGGGGATAGTTCACCCCTCCACTTT.